These 14 T cell receptor beta chains were sequenced from one sample in a study of cytomegalovirus exposure and HLA in healthy donors. The PCR ran on 60 Vbeta and 13 Jbeta primers. TCRdb's table, derived via immunoSEQ multiplex PCR, lists solely in-frame clones and lacks some. This sample lists around 190,000 clones; its ten largest clones have roughly 0.98%. The sample comprised PBMCs. These receptors came from a woman younger than 45 in good health and CMV-seropositive.

The V gene is TRBV14, the J gene TRBJ2-3; TRBD1 is a possible D gene (5 bases). V lost 5 bases to trimming and J lost 2 bases, with 14 bases between them. Germline CDR1 SGHDN, CDR2 FVKESK. The CDR3 extends over 15 amino acids. The CDR3, as DNA: TGTGCCAGCAGCAACTTTCAGGGCTTCACAGATACGCAGTATTTT. The encoded protein is CASSNFQGFTDTQYF.

DNA of the CDR3: TGCGCCAGCAGCCAAGGCCGAGTAGAAACAGACAATCAGCCCCAGCATTTT. Translating it yields CASSQGRVETDNQPQHF. The J gene is TRBJ1-5, the V gene TRBV4-3; D unclear. The germline V and J ends were trimmed by 1 base and 3 bases, with 16 bases remaining between them. Germline lookup yields CDR1 LGHNA and CDR2 YSLEER. The CDR3 runs 17 residues.

The chain uses TRBV29-1 and TRBJ2-5; 7 bases map to TRBD1. Germline V lookup: CDR1 SQVTM, CDR2 ANQGSEA. Losses at the gene ends were 6 bases for V and 4 bases for J; bases not matched to a gene: 5. The CDR3 contains 12 residues. This CDR3 reads CSVAHRGETQYF. The CDR3 coding sequence is TGCAGCGTAGCTCACAGGGGAGAGACCCAGTACTTC.

This sequence joins TRBV18 and TRBJ2-7; D perhaps matches TRBD2 (6 bases). The V and J ends lost 3 bases and 0 bases respectively, with 9 bases between them. Germline V gives CDR1 KGHSH, CDR2 LQKENI. This CDR3 region has 14 residues. For the CDR3, the DNA is TGTGCCAGCTCACCGACGGAGGGCTCCTACGAGCAGTACTTC. This encodes CASSPTEGSYEQYF.

The V and J genes are TRBV5-1 and TRBJ1-1; 7 bases agree with TRBD1. Germline lookup yields CDR1 SGHRS and CDR2 YFSETQ. This CDR3 is built from 15 residues. Trimming cost V 7 bases and J 1 base; bases outside gene matches: 10. The CDR3 sequence: CASGSGTVGNTEAFF. Here the CDR3 DNA reads TGCGCCAGCGGATCCGGGACAGTAGGGAACACTGAAGCTTTCTTT.

The genes are TRBV10-3 and TRBJ2-7; TRBD1 matches at 11 bases. The CDR3 has 18 amino acids. The V gene's germline CDR1 is ENHRY and CDR2 SYGVKD. Unmatched junction bases numbered 7, after V lost 0 bases and J lost 0 bases. CDR3 coding DNA: TGTGCCATCAGTGAGTCAATTTCGGGGACAGGGGGCTCCTACGAGCAGTACTTC. Its protein is CAISESISGTGGSYEQYF.

This chain connects TRBV28 to TRBJ1-4; D may be TRBD1 (5 bases). V dropped 5 bases and J dropped 8 bases, with 15 bases sitting between them. The CDR3 loop spans 14 amino acids. Germline CDR1 is MDHEN and CDR2 is SYDVKM. This CDR3 reads CASSRTSRGEKLFF. Here the CDR3 DNA reads TGTGCCAGCAGTCGTACTTCGCGGGGGGAAAAACTGTTTTTT.

The J gene is TRBJ2-7, the V gene TRBV14, with unresolved D. The CDR3 runs to 11 residues. The ends were cut back, 2 bases at V and 6 bases at J, with 5 bases in the middle. Germline CDR1 and CDR2: SGHDN and FVKESK. The DNA of the CDR3 is TGTGCCAGCAGCCAACTATCCGAGCAGTACTTC. It yields the protein CASSQLSEQYF.

The rearrangement uses TRBV6-1 and TRBJ1-5; 7 nucleotides align to TRBD1. Germline CDR1 and CDR2: MNHNS and SASEGT. CDR3 length: 15 amino acids. With 0 bases clipped from V and 6 bases from J, the junction kept 5 bases outside the gene matches. This chain's CDR3 is CASSEADRWIQPQHF. The DNA of the CDR3 is TGTGCCAGCAGTGAAGCGGACAGGTGGATTCAGCCCCAGCATTTT.

CDR3: CASSERRGLWNTIYF. The DNA of the CDR3 is TGTGCCAGCAGTGAAAGAAGGGGGCTGTGGAACACCATATATTTT. The rearrangement joins TRBV6-1 to TRBJ1-3, with TRBD1 matching over 7 bases. The V and J ends lost 2 bases and 7 bases, in that order; junction bases with no gene match: 8. Germline V gene lookup returns CDR1 MNHNS and CDR2 SASEGT. The CDR3 sequence is 15 residues long.

V usage is TRBV12-5 and J usage is TRBJ2-1, with no clear D. Germline V gene data show CDR1 as LGHNT and CDR2 as FRNRAP. V lost 1 base and J 4 bases, leaving 8 bases between the germline ends. This CDR3 comprises 14 residues. This CDR3 reads CASGLGRTYNEQFF. The CDR3 DNA reads as TGTGCTAGTGGTTTGGGCAGAACATACAATGAGCAGTTCTTC. Complete variable domain (other parts from reference TRBV12-5 and TRBJ2-1): DARVTQTPRHKVTEMGQEVTMRCQPILGHNTVFWYRQTMMQGLELLAYFRNRAPLDDSGMPKDRFSAEMPDATLATLKIQPSEPRDSAVYFCASGLGRTYNEQFFGPGTRLTVL.

As regards this clone: This sample also contains other DNA sequences that code for the same CDR3. The V and J genes are TRBV18 and TRBJ2-7, with D tentatively TRBD2 (5 bases). V was cut by 0 bases and J by 4 bases, with 13 bases left in between. CDR1 and CDR2 from the germline V gene are KGHSH and LQKENI. The CDR3 has 15 amino acids. The DNA for the CDR3 is TGTGCCAGCTCACCACCGACCCCTCGGGGTTACGAGCAGTACTTC. Translation gives CASSPPTPRGYEQYF.

Remarks on this clone: Other DNA sequences in the sample encode the same CDR3. V is TRBV5-4 and J is TRBJ2-7; 7 bases match TRBD2. Germline V lookup: CDR1 SGHNT, CDR2 YYREEE (reference sequence). CDR3 length equals 15 residues. V gave up 0 bases and J gave up 0 bases; unmatched junction bases: 3. Here the CDR3 reads CASSLAGGSSYEQYF. The CDR3 bases are TGTGCCAGCAGCTTGGCCGGGGGGAGCTCCTACGAGCAGTACTTC.

The chain uses TRBV27 and TRBJ2-3; the match to TRBD2 covers 7 bases. Unmatched junction bases numbered 8, after V lost 7 bases and J lost 10 bases. CDR1 and CDR2 (germline): MNHEY, SMNVEV (reference sequence). The CDR3 totals 12 residues. The CDR3 is CASTPGGGAQYF. The CDR3 region has the DNA TGTGCCAGCACCCCAGGCGGGGGTGCGCAGTATTTT.